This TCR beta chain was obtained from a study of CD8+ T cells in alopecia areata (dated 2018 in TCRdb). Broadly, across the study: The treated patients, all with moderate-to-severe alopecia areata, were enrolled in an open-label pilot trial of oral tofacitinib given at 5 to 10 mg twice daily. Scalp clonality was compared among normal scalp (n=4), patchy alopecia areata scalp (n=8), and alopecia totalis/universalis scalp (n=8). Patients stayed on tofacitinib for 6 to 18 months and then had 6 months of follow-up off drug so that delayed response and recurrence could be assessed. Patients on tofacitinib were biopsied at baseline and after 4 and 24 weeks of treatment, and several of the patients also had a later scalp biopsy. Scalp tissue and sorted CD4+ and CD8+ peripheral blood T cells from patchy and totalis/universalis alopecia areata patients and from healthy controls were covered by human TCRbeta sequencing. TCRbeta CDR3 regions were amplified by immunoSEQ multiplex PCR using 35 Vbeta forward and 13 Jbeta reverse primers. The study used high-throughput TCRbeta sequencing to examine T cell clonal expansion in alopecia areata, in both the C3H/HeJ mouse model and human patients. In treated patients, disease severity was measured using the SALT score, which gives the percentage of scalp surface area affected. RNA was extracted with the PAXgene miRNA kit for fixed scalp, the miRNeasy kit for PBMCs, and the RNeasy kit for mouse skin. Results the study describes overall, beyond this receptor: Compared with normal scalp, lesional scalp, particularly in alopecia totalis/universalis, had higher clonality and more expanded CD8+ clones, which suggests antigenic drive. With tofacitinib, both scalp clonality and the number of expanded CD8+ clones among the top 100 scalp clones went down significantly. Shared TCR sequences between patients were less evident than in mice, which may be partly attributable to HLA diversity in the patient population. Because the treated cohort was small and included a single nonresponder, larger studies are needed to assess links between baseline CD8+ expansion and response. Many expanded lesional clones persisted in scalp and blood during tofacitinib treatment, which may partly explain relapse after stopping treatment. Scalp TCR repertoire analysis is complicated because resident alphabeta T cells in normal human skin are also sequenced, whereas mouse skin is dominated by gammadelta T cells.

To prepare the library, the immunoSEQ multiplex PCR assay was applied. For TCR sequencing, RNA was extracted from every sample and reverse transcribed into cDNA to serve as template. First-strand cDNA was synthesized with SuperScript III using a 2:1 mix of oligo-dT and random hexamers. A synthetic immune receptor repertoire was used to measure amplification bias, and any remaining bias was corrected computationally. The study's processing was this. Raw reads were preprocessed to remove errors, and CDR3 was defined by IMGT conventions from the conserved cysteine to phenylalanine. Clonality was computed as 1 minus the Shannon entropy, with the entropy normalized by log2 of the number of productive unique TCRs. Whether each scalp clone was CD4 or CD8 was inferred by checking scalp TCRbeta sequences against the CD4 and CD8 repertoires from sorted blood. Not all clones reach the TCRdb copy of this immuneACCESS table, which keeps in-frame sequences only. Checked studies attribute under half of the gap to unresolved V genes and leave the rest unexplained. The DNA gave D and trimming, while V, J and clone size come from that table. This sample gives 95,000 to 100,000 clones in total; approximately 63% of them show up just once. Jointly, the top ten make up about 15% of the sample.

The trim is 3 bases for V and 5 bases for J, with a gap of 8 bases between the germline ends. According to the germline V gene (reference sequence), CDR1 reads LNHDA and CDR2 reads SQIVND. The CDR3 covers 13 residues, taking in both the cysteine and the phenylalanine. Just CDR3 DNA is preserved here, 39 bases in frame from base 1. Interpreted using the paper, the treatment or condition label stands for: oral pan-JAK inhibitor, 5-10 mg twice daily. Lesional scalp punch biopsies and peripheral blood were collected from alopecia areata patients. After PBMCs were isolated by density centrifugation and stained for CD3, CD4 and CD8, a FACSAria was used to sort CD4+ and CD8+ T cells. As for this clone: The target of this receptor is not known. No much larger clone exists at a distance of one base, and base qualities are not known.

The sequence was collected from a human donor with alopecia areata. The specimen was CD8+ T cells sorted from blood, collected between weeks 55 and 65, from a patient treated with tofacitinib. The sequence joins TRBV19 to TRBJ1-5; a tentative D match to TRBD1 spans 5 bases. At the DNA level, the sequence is TGTGCCAGTAGTATTTGGGGGGATCAGCCCCAGCATTTT. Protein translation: CASSIWGDQPQHF.